This TCR beta chain was recovered during a study of sequential checkpoint blockade in melanoma. In the case of this clone: An end of the junction differs from the germline gene, which may be a read error.

Profiled with immunoSEQ multiplex PCR; TCRdb holds only in-frame clones, not every one. The data hold roughly 20,000 clones, with roughly 80% observed a single time. The treatment: randomized to nivolumab then ipilimumab (arm A) or the reverse (arm B). The length of the CDR3 is 13 residues. Germline CDR1 SGHAT, CDR2 FQNNGV. The chain carries TRBV11-2 and TRBJ2-7; no reliable D call. The sequence was obtained from a human donor with melanoma. The specimen was CD8+ T cells sorted from blood (inferred from file names), collected from a patient given nivolumab and ipilimumab in sequence. The CDR3, as DNA: TGTGCCAGCAGCTTAGAAGGTGGCGGATTGTATCACTTC. Residues: CASSLEGGGLYHF.